The source of this TCR beta chain is a study of T cells in Graves' hyperthyroidism and ophthalmopathy. With a duration under 2 months, the hyperthyroidism was newly diagnosed in patients aged 18 to 65. The diagnostic basis comprised clinical symptoms, serum thyroxine and TRAb, thyroid ultrasound and orbital computed tomography. Study findings and constraints: Prediction of ophthalmopathy progression came a median around 6 months pre-onset. Blood samples included most of the expanded thyroid clonotypes exceeding 0.001.

V dropped 5 bases and J dropped 5 bases, with 9 bases sitting between them. CDR3 length: 11 residues. The germline CDR1 and CDR2 sequences are DFQATT and SNEGSKA (reference sequence). As regards this clonotype: Antigen: not known.

The source material, RNA transcripts, was used to amplify TCR beta CDR3 regions. A first-round RT-PCR of the TCR CDR3 used the HTBI primer set. TCRdb reanalysed the multiplex PCR reads using MiXCR and keeps one entry per CDR3 protein. The table lists around 720,000 distinct CDR3 sequences, roughly 32% of them singletons, with around 29% in the top ten. This TCR was sampled from a woman in her forties with Graves' hyperthyroidism. Sequenced: blood. This chain uses TRBV20-1 with TRBJ1-1; TRBD1 is a possible D gene (6 bases). The CDR3 sequence: CSASGATEAFF. CDR3 sequence (DNA): TGCAGTGCTTCAGGGGCGACTGAAGCTTTCTTT.